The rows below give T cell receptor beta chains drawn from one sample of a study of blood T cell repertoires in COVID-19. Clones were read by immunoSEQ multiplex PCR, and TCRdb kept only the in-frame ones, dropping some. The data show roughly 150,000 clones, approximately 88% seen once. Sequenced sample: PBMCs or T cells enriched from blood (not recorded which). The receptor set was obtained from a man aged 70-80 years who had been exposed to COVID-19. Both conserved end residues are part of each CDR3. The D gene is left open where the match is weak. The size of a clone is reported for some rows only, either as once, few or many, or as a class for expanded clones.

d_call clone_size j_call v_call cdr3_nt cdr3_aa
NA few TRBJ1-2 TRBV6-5 TGTGCCAGCAGCCCAAGGACACCAGCGCAAAATGGCTACACCTTC CASSPRTPAQNGYTF
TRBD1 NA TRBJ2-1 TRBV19 TGTGCCAGTAGAGATCCGGGACAGGGGGCAAATGAGCAGTTCTTC CASRDPGQGANEQFF
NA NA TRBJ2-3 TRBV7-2 TGTGCCAGCAGCCACGGTTGGGGCTCACCAATCTTCACAGATACGCAGTATTTT CASSHGWGSPIFTDTQYF
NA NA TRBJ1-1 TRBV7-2 TGTGCCAGCAACCCCCAACAGGGAGCCGCCACTGAAGCTTTCTTT CASNPQQGAATEAFF
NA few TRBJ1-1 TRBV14 TGTGCCAGCAGCCAAGATCAGAACACTGAAGCTTTCTTT CASSQDQNTEAFF
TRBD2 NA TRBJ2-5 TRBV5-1 TGCGCCAGCAGCTTGTTCCAGCGGGGGCCCCAAGAGACCCAGTACTTC CASSLFQRGPQETQYF
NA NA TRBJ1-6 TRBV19 TGTGCCAGTAGCCGGGGGGAGATTAATTCACCCCTCCACTTT CASSRGEINSPLHF
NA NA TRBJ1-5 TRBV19 TGTGCCAGTTTAAACCTGGGGCAGCGTAATCAGCCCCAGCATTTT CASLNLGQRNQPQHF
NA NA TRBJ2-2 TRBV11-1 TGTGCCAGCAGCCTAGGAGAAGCCGGGGAGCTGTTTTTT CASSLGEAGELFF
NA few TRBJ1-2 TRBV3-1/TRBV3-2 TGTGCCAGCAGCCAAAGGCGGGGGGTGAGCTACACCTTC CASSQRRGVSYTF
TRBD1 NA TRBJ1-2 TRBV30 TGTGCCTGGAGTGTCCCGGACAGGGGGCAAAAAGGCTACACCTTC CAWSVPDRGQKGYTF
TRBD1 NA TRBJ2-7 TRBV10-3 TGTGCCATCAGCATGGGACAGGGGCCGAGCTACGAGCAGTACTTC CAISMGQGPSYEQYF
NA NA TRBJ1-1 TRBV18 TGTGCCAGCTCACCACCGGGGAGGAGCACTGAAGCTTTCTTT CASSPPGRSTEAFF
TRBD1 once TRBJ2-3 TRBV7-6 TGTGCCAGCAGTCCTGCGGAGACAGGGCCGGGGTCAGATACGCAGTATTTT CASSPAETGPGSDTQYF
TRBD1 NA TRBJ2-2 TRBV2 TGTGCCAGCAGGCGGGACAGGGTGGGTGGAGCGAACACCGGGGAGCTGTTTTTT CASRRDRVGGANTGELFF
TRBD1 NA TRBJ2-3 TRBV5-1 TGCGCCAGCAGCTCCGGGACAGGCACTACTACAGATACGCAGTATTTT CASSSGTGTTTDTQYF
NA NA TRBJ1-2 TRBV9 TGTGCCAGCAGCGTAGACGGAGGTCAAGGCTACACCTTC CASSVDGGQGYTF
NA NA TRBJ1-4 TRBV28 TGTGCCAGCAGTTTTACTTCGGGGAACAATGAAAAACTGTTTTTT CASSFTSGNNEKLFF
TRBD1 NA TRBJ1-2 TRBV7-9 TGTGCCAGCAGCCCCCCCCGTGGGACAGGGGACTATGGCTACACCTTC CASSPPRGTGDYGYTF
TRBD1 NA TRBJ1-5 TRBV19 TGTGCCAGTAGATCCTCCGGGACAGGGGAAGCGCAGCCCCAGCATTTT CASRSSGTGEAQPQHF
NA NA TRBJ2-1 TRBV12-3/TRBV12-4 TGTGCCAGCAGGCTCGGGAATGAGCAGTTCTTC CASRLGNEQFF
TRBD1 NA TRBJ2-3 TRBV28 TGTGCCAGCAGTCTCCGGGACAGGGTGTCGCAGTATTTT CASSLRDRVSQYF
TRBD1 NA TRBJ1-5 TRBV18 TGTGCCAGCTCACCGCGACAGGGGAATCAGCCCCAGCATTTT CASSPRQGNQPQHF
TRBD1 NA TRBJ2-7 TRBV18 TGTGCCAGCCATAGGACAGGGCCCCTTGGGTACGAGCAGTACTTC CASHRTGPLGYEQYF
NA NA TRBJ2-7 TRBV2 TGTGCCGGTCTTCCGGCGGGATGGTACAACTACGAGCAGTACTTC CAGLPAGWYNYEQYF
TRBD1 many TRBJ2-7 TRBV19 TGTGCCAGTAGTCCCACAGGGGGCGCCTACGAGCAGTACTTC CASSPTGGAYEQYF
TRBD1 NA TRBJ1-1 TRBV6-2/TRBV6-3 TGTGCCAGCAGCCGGCAGGGGGTAAACACTGAAGCTTTCTTT CASSRQGVNTEAFF
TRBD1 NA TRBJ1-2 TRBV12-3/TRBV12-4 TGTGCCAGCAGCCTGGGACAGGGAGAAGGCTACACCTTC CASSLGQGEGYTF
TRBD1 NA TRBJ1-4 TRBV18 TGTGCCAGCTCATCGGGACAGGATCTTAATGAAAAACTGTTTTTT CASSSGQDLNEKLFF
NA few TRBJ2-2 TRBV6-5 TGTGCCAGCTGGAGTGGCGGGGAGCTGTTTTTT CASWSGGELFF
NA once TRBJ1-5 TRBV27 TGTGCCAGCAGTTTTAAGAGGCTTAGCAATCAGCCCCAGCATTTT CASSFKRLSNQPQHF
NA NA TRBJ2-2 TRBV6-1 TGTGCCAGCAGTGACAGGGCCGACACCGGGGAGCTGTTTTTT CASSDRADTGELFF
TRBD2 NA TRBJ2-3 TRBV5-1 TGCGCCAGCAGCTTGGAAGGTACTAGCGGGAGTACGCAGTATTTT CASSLEGTSGSTQYF